The 4 T cell receptor beta chains presented below share a single source sample, sequenced in a study of early T cells in non-severe SARS-CoV-2 infection. TCRdb re-called the 5' RACE reads through MiXCR, storing one row per CDR3 protein. The sample shows about 30,000 distinct CDR3 sequences, less than 6.5% of them seen only once. The source material was whole blood. The origin of the receptors is an adult who was a healthcare worker with PCR-confirmed SARS-CoV-2 infection or an uninfected control (not recorded which).

This clonotype was seen a few times. The rearrangement links TRBV7-8 to TRBJ2-5, with 7 bases identical to TRBD2. The CDR3 sequence is 15 residues long. V lost 4 bases and J lost 4; bases outside the gene matches: 9. Germline V gene sequence: CDR1 SGHVS, CDR2 FQNEAQ. CDR3 in amino acids: CASSSQGGSAETQYF. The DNA for the CDR3 is TGTGCCAGCAGCTCCCAGGGCGGGAGCGCAGAGACCCAGTACTTC.

This clonotype was counted at least ten times. The chain recombines TRBV10-1 with TRBJ1-1, with D maybe TRBD1 (6 bases). This CDR3 is 13 amino acids long. The V gene's germline CDR1 is WNHNN and CDR2 SYGVQD (reference sequence). V shed 8 bases and J shed 4 bases, with 14 bases lying between them. CDR3 DNA: TGCGCCAGCCTATTCAGGGGAGTCACTGAAGCTTTCTTT. Protein sequence: CASLFRGVTEAFF.

This clonotype was counted many times. This chain connects TRBV20-1 to TRBJ2-7, with 7 bases aligning to TRBD2. Losses at the gene ends were 3 bases for V and 0 bases for J; bases not matched to a gene: 8. The CDR3 loop spans 15 amino acids. Germline CDR1 and CDR2: DFQATT and SNEGSKA (reference sequence). CDR3 in DNA: TGCAGTGCTAGTTCGGGACTATCTTTCTCCTACGAGCAGTACTTC. Amino acid sequence: CSASSGLSFSYEQYF.

DNA of the CDR3: TGTGCCAGCAGCCAAGTCGCCCACCAAAACACCGGGGAGCTGTTTTTT. Its translation is CASSQVAHQNTGELFF. V usage is TRBV4-2 and J usage is TRBJ2-2; D ambiguous. V was pared by 1 base and J by 2 bases, with 11 bases between. This CDR3 contains 16 residues. Germline V CDR1 and CDR2: LGHNA, YNFKEQ.